A single sample is the source of the 26 T cell receptor beta chains below, sequenced in a study of blood T cells in healthy people across ages. Primers used in a second PCR of roughly 6 to 12 cycles were a sample-barcoded 5' primer and a J-beta primer mix. TCRdb analysed the 5' RACE reads with MiXCR anew, one entry per CDR3 protein. Counted here are 550,000 to 650,000 distinct CDR3 sequences, approximately 30% occurring once; the ten biggest clones make up around 14%. Sequenced sample: blood. All receptors derive from a woman older than 75 in good health.

This clonotype was picked up a small number of times. This chain joins TRBV5-1 and TRBJ1-6, with a possible D match to TRBD1 (5 bases). The CDR3 spans 14 residues. Trimming removed 7 bases at V and 7 bases at J, with 15 bases between. Germline-derived CDR1 and CDR2 are SGHRS and YFSETQ. CDR3: CASSTGRDNSPLHF. The CDR3 DNA follows: TGCGCCAGCTCCACGGGGAGGGACAATTCACCCCTCCACTTT.

This sequence joins TRBV20-1 and TRBJ2-1, with TRBD2 matching over 12 bases. This CDR3 has 16 residues. After removal of 5 bases from V and 0 bases from J, the junction contained 5 bases not matched to a gene. The V gene's germline CDR1 is DFQATT and CDR2 SNEGSKA (reference sequence). CDR3 bases: TGCAGTGCTTTTACTAGCGGGGGGCCCTCCTACAATGAGCAGTTCTTC. It yields the protein CSAFTSGGPSYNEQFF.

This chain joins TRBV10-3 and TRBJ1-1, with 8 bases identical to TRBD1. After removal of 8 bases from V and 5 bases from J, the junction contained 13 bases not matched to a gene. Germline CDR1 and CDR2: ENHRY and SYGVKD. The CDR3 has 15 amino acids. As DNA, the CDR3 is TGTGCCATCGCCAGGGCAGGGGGCTTAGGTACTGAAGCTTTCTTT. Translated, it gives CAIARAGGLGTEAFF.

This clonotype was detected many times. This rearrangement joins TRBV6-1 to TRBJ2-1; 8 bases are a match to TRBD1. This CDR3 region has 13 residues. CDR1 is MNHNS and CDR2 is SASEGT in the germline V gene. V dropped 5 bases and J dropped 6; count of bases not matched to a gene: 3. The CDR3 region has the DNA TGTGCCAGCAGTATACAGGGGGTCAATGAGCAGTTCTTC. It codes for CASSIQGVNEQFF.

This clonotype was detected many times. The chain uses TRBV7-2 and TRBJ1-3; D gene ambiguous. The CDR3 covers 16 residues. The V gene lost 1 base and the J gene lost 0 bases, with 10 bases spanning the gap. From germline, CDR1 is SGHTA and CDR2 FQGNSA. The CDR3 nucleotides are TGTGCCAGCAGCTTAGGCGTTAGGAGCTCTGGAAACACCATATATTTT. This sequence encodes CASSLGVRSSGNTIYF.

This clonotype was counted once. As DNA, the CDR3 is TGTGCCAGCAGCTCGTTAGCGGGGGGGCAGAATGAGCAGTTCTTC. This codes for CASSSLAGGQNEQFF. This rearrangement joins TRBV7-3 to TRBJ2-1; 11 bases are shared with TRBD2. Trimming removed 4 bases from V and 7 bases from J; junction bases left unmatched: 6. The germline V gene has CDR1 SGHTA and CDR2 FQGTGA. This CDR3 has 15 amino acids.

The V gene is TRBV29-1, the J gene TRBJ2-5; D may be TRBD1 or TRBD2 (5 bases each). CDR3 length equals 12 residues. Germline CDR1 and CDR2: SQVTM and ANQGSEA. V shed 6 bases and J shed 0 bases, with 8 bases lying between them. The CDR3, as DNA: TGCAGCGTCAGGGAGTACCAAGAGACCCAGTACTTC. Translated: CSVREYQETQYF.

The table lists this clonotype with a few counts. Given a much more abundant clone one base away, this may be a read error. The V and J genes are TRBV4-1 and TRBJ2-5, with 10 nucleotides matching TRBD2. The CDR3 covers 19 residues. Germline-derived CDR1 and CDR2 are MGHRA and YSYEKL. Trimming took 3 bases from V and 11 from J; bases not matched to a gene: 24. The CDR3 loop reads CASSHPGALKRGGYNEQYF. CDR3 sequence (DNA): TGCGCCAGCAGCCATCCCGGTGCCCTCAAGCGGGGGGGATACAATGAGCAGTACTTC.

The chain recombines TRBV4-2 with TRBJ2-5; TRBD2 matches at 10 bases. Germline V gives CDR1 LGHNA, CDR2 YNFKEQ. This CDR3 region has 15 residues. The junction had 5 bases not matched to a gene; V was cut back by 2 bases and J by 5 bases. The CDR3 nucleotides read TGTGCCAGCAGCCAACCGAGCGGGAGGGCGGAGACCCAGTACTTC. This encodes CASSQPSGRAETQYF.

This chain uses TRBV7-9 with TRBJ2-7; no clear D. In germline, CDR1 is SEHNR, CDR2 FQNEAQ (reference sequence). The CDR3 totals 13 residues. The V and J ends lost 5 bases and 4 bases respectively, with 12 bases between them. The CDR3 here is CASSRGVLYEQYF. The DNA of the CDR3 is TGTGCCAGCAGCCGTGGGGTTTTGTACGAGCAGTACTTC.

This rearrangement joins TRBV9 to TRBJ2-7; TRBD1 matches 7 bases. This CDR3 contains 14 residues. Germline values: CDR1 SGDLS, CDR2 YYNGEE. The V gene end was trimmed by 5 bases and the J gene end by 12 bases; junction bases not matched to a gene: 17. The CDR3 sequence is CASRRGGQQETRYF. Here the CDR3 DNA reads TGTGCCAGCAGGCGAGGGGGACAGCAAGAGACCCGGTACTTC.

The chain joins TRBV28 to TRBJ2-1; maybe TRBD2 (7 bases). The V and J ends lost 6 bases and 10 bases respectively, with 16 bases between them. This CDR3 is 13 amino acids long. Germline loops: CDR1 MDHEN, CDR2 SYDVKM. CDR3 sequence (DNA): TGTGCCAGCAGCCCAACCGCGGGGGCCGAGCAGTTCTTC. The encoded protein is CASSPTAGAEQFF.

Ten or more counts support this clonotype. This rearrangement joins TRBV13 to TRBJ1-2; D unresolved. From germline, CDR1 is PRHDT and CDR2 FYEKMQ (reference sequence). CDR3 length: 13 amino acids. The V and J ends lost 8 bases and 0 bases respectively, with 10 bases between them. CDR3 DNA: TGTGCCAGCGCATTACAGCCTAACTATGGCTACACCTTC. Its protein is CASALQPNYGYTF.

The chain employs TRBV7-8 and TRBJ2-1; 9 positions match TRBD2. Germline V gene sequence: CDR1 SGHVS, CDR2 FQNEAQ. The CDR3 covers 18 residues. The junction had 12 bases not matched to a gene; V was cut back by 4 bases and J by 2 bases. In nucleotides, the CDR3 is TGTGCCAGCAGCTCCCGGCGCGGGGGGGCCGGAACCTACAATGAGCAGTTCTTC. It is translated as CASSSRRGGAGTYNEQFF.

A few counts support this clonotype. The chain joins TRBV12-3 or TRBV12-4 to TRBJ2-3; tentative D call: TRBD1 (6 bases). Trimming pared 2 bases from V and 0 bases from J, leaving 9 bases between. The CDR3 consists of 15 residues. In nucleotides, the CDR3 is TGTGCCAGCAGTTTAAGGGGGTTTAGCACAGATACGCAGTATTTT. Its protein product is CASSLRGFSTDTQYF.

This clonotype was detected many times. The V call is TRBV5-4, the J call TRBJ2-5; D is uncertain. Trimming took 0 bases from V and 5 from J, leaving 2 bases between them. The length of the CDR3 is 11 residues. The germline gives CDR1 SGHNT, CDR2 YYREEE (reference sequence). This CDR3 is CASSLAETQYF. The CDR3 DNA reads TGTGCCAGCAGCTTGGCGGAGACCCAGTACTTC.

Note on this clonotype: The junction shows a germline mismatch at one end, possibly a read error. This chain uses TRBV5-1 with TRBJ1-2; 7 bases match TRBD1. The CDR3 spans 16 residues. Germline lookup yields CDR1 SGHRS and CDR2 YFSETQ. The CDR3 DNA sequence: TGCACCAGCAGCCCGACTTCGACAGGGCATAGTAATGGCTACACCTTC. Translation: CTSSPTSTGHSNGYTF.

This clonotype was counted only a few times. The chain combines TRBV4-1 with TRBJ1-6, with D maybe TRBD1 (5 bases). The CDR3 runs 16 residues. Germline CDR1 is MGHRA and CDR2 is YSYEKL. Trimming removed 3 bases from V and 5 bases from J, with 14 bases in between. In DNA form, the CDR3 reads TGCGCCAGCAGCCAGACGGCCCCAGGGAATAATTCACCCCTCCACTTT. Its protein is CASSQTAPGNNSPLHF.

As to this clonotype: It may be a read error: a sequence one base away is much more abundant. The chain uses TRBV5-4 and TRBJ1-2; weak D call: TRBD1 (5 bases). V shed 4 bases and J shed 7 bases, with 17 bases lying between them. The CDR3 is 14 amino acids. Germline-derived CDR1 and CDR2 are SGHNT and YYREEE (reference sequence). This chain's CDR3 is CASSKDHRGCGYTF. The DNA for the CDR3 is TGTGCCAGCAGCAAGGACCATAGGGGTTGTGGCTACACCTTC.

The table lists this clonotype with many counts. V and J are TRBV20-1 and TRBJ2-5, with unresolved D. Germline CDR1 is DFQATT and CDR2 is SNEGSKA (reference sequence). CDR3 length equals 14 residues. The ends were cut back, 0 bases at V and 8 bases at J, with 16 bases in the middle. CDR3 amino acids: CSARDRWSADTQYF. CDR3 coding DNA: TGCAGTGCTAGAGATAGGTGGAGCGCCGATACCCAGTACTTC.

A few counts support this clonotype. V is TRBV7-9 and J is TRBJ1-1, with 8 nucleotides matching TRBD1. Germline values: CDR1 SEHNR, CDR2 FQNEAQ (reference sequence). V shed 4 bases and J 4 bases; nucleotides not matched to a gene: 8. The CDR3 has 15 residues. The CDR3 region has the DNA TGTGCCAGCAGCTCCGAGGACAGGGACATCACTGAAGCTTTCTTT. Protein: CASSSEDRDITEAFF.

The chain carries TRBV5-5 and TRBJ1-1, with TRBD1 as a possible D gene (5 bases). CDR1 SGHKS and CDR2 YYEKEE come from the germline V gene (reference sequence). Trimming stripped 3 bases from V and 4 bases from J, with 13 bases between. The CDR3 spans 14 residues. CDR3: CASSSQLGGTEAFF. The CDR3 nucleotides read TGTGCCAGCAGCTCACAGTTGGGGGGCACTGAAGCTTTCTTT.

This clonotype has ten or more counts. This chain links TRBV20-1 with TRBJ2-1; TRBD1 or TRBD2 may be the D gene (5 bases each). The CDR3 sequence is 13 residues long. Germline CDR1 is DFQATT and CDR2 is SNEGSKA (reference sequence). Trimming removed 7 bases at V and 0 bases at J, with 10 bases between. The CDR3 DNA is TGCAGTGGAACTGGGACCTCCTACAATGAGCAGTTCTTC. This sequence encodes CSGTGTSYNEQFF.

There are a few counts of this clonotype. The J gene is TRBJ2-3, the V gene TRBV6-5; the D gene is possibly TRBD2 (7 bases). CDR1 is MNHEY, CDR2 SVGAGI, per germline. This CDR3 is 16 amino acids long. V was cut by 2 bases and J by 5 bases, with 17 bases left in between. Here the CDR3 reads CASSYLRGGGQDTQYF. CDR3 nucleotides: TGTGCCAGCAGTTACCTTCGAGGGGGGGGGCAAGATACGCAGTATTTT.

The chain carries TRBV5-6 and TRBJ2-3, with TRBD2 matching 8 bases. The length of the CDR3 is 15 residues. After removal of 6 bases from V and 4 bases from J, the junction contained 10 bases not matched to a gene. Germline V gene lookup returns CDR1 SGHDT and CDR2 YYEEEE. CDR3 nucleotides: TGTGCCAGCACCCACCCGGGGGGGTGGGCAGATACGCAGTATTTT. This translates into CASTHPGGWADTQYF.

The chain combines TRBV15 with TRBJ1-5; D gene ambiguous. The CDR3 is 12 amino acids. Deletions cut 0 bases from V and 4 bases from J, with 1 base between. The V gene's germline CDR1 is LNHNV and CDR2 YYDKDF (reference sequence). The CDR3 DNA sequence: TGTGCCACCAGCAGAGAAAATCAGCCCCAGCATTTT. Its translation: CATSRENQPQHF.